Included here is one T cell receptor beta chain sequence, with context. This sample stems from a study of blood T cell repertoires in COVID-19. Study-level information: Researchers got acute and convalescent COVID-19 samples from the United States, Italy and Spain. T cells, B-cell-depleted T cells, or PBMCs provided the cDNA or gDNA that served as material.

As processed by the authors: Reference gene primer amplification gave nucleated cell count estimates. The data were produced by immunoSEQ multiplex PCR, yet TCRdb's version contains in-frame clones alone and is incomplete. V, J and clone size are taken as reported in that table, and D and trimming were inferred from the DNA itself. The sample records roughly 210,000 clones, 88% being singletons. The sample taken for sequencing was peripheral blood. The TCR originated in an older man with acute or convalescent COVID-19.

CDR3 coding DNA: TGTGCCAGCAAGGGCGGGCAGCCCCAGCATTTT. Translated, it gives CASKGGQPQHF. The J gene is TRBJ1-5, the V gene TRBV28, with D hard to call. The CDR3 loop spans 11 amino acids. Trimming took 7 bases from V and 7 from J, leaving 8 bases between them. Germline lookup yields CDR1 MDHEN and CDR2 SYDVKM.